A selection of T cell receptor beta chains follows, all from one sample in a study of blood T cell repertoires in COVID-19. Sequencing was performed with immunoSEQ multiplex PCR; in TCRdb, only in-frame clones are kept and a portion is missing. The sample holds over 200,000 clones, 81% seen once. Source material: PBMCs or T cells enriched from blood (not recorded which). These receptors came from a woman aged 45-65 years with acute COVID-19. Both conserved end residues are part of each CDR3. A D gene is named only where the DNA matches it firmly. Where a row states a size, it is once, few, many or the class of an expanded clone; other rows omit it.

TGTGCCTGGATTATACAGGGAGCCCGTAACTATGGCTACACCTTC CAWIIQGARNYGYTF TRBJ1-2 . TRBV30 .
TGTGCCAGCAGCTCCGGACTAGCGGCCTACGAGCAGTACTTC CASSSGLAAYEQYF TRBJ2-7 . TRBV7-2 TRBD2
TGTGCCATCAGCCCTCGCGGGGGTAGCACAGATACGCAGTATTTT CAISPRGGSTDTQYF TRBJ2-3 . TRBV10-3 TRBD2
TGTGCCAGCAGCCAAAGTCCCGGGACTAGCGGCTACAATGAGCAGTTCTTC CASSQSPGTSGYNEQFF TRBJ2-1 . TRBV5-5 TRBD2
TGTGCCAGCAGCTCAAGACAGGGTCGGACAGATACGCAGTATTTT CASSSRQGRTDTQYF TRBJ2-3 . TRBV3-1/TRBV3-2 TRBD1
TGTGCCAGCAAGGGACAGGGGAGCAATCAGCCCCAGCATTTT CASKGQGSNQPQHF TRBJ1-5 . TRBV2 TRBD1
TGTGCCACCAGCAGTACGAGGGAGGGCACAGATACGCAGTATTTT CATSSTREGTDTQYF TRBJ2-3 . TRBV15 .
TGTGCCAGCAATTCAGGGGGCGAGGGCTACACCTTC CASNSGGEGYTF TRBJ1-2 . TRBV6-5 TRBD1
TGTGCCAGCAGTGGGACAGGGGGTCACACCGGGGAGCTGTTTTTT CASSGTGGHTGELFF TRBJ2-2 few TRBV2 TRBD1
TGTGCCAGCAGTTTACAGGGGACTGAAGCTTTCTTT CASSLQGTEAFF TRBJ1-1 once TRBV28 .
TGTGCCAGCAGTCGGGACAGATCCACCTACGAGCAGTACTTC CASSRDRSTYEQYF TRBJ2-7 once TRBV7-2 TRBD1
TGTGCCAGCAGCTTAGCGCAGGGGGTATCCAATCAGCCCCAGCATTTT CASSLAQGVSNQPQHF TRBJ1-5 . TRBV7-2 TRBD1
TGTGCCACCACCTCGGCGGAAAGAGGCAATGAGCAGTTCTTC CATTSAERGNEQFF TRBJ2-1 . TRBV19 .
TGTGCCAGCAGTTCCCCCCCGGACAGGGGCTACACCTTC CASSSPPDRGYTF TRBJ1-2 . TRBV7-2 TRBD1
TGTGCCAGTAGCATGGACAGGGCTCATTCACCCCTCCACTTT CASSMDRAHSPLHF TRBJ1-6 . TRBV19 TRBD1
TGTGCCAGCAGTAGGGGGGGACGTCAGCCCCAGCATTTT CASSRGGRQPQHF TRBJ1-5 . TRBV6-5 .
TGTGCCAGCTCACCAGGACAGGGGGTTGGTCAAGAGACCCAGTACTTC CASSPGQGVGQETQYF TRBJ2-5 . TRBV18 TRBD1
TGTGCCAGTAGTAAGCCCTTCCGACCGACAGAGGGCACAGATACGCAGTATTTT CASSKPFRPTEGTDTQYF TRBJ2-3 . TRBV19 .
TGTGCCAGCAGCTTACCTGCCCCCTCCGGGACAGGGAACAGGACTAGACTCTACGAGCAGTACTTC CASSLPAPSGTGNRTRLYEQYF TRBJ2-7 . TRBV7-8 TRBD1
TGTGCCAGCTCAGGATCCGGGACAGGGAATGAAAAACTGTTTTTT CASSGSGTGNEKLFF TRBJ1-4 . TRBV18 TRBD1
TGTGCCACCGGGGGACGGCCGAACACTGAAGCTTTCTTT CATGGRPNTEAFF TRBJ1-1 . TRBV6-5 .
TGTGCCAGCAGCTTTGGGACAGGGAACAATCAGCCCCAGCATTTT CASSFGTGNNQPQHF TRBJ1-5 few TRBV7-9 TRBD1
TGTGCCAGCAGCCCACGAGGGACAGGGGGCGTCTATGGCTACACCTTC CASSPRGTGGVYGYTF TRBJ1-2 once TRBV9 TRBD1
TGCGCCAGCAGCCGGACAGGGGGACGTAATGAAAAACTGTTTTTT CASSRTGGRNEKLFF TRBJ1-4 once TRBV5-1 TRBD1
TGTGCCAGCGGTACACAGGGGGCAGGAAACACCATATATTTT CASGTQGAGNTIYF TRBJ1-3 . TRBV7-2 TRBD1
TGTGCCAGCAGACCCGAGGGACTTCTGGGGAATGAGCAGTTCTTC CASRPEGLLGNEQFF TRBJ2-1 . TRBV27 .
TGTGCCAGCAGTTTACGGGGGAAAGCTTTCTTT CASSLRGKAFF TRBJ1-1 . TRBV12-3/TRBV12-4 .
TGTGCCAGCAGTGAACCCCCAGGTGTTGAGCAGTACTTC CASSEPPGVEQYF TRBJ2-7 . TRBV6-1 .
TGTGCCAGCAGCGCGGGAGGCAATAGGGACAATGAGCAGTTCTTC CASSAGGNRDNEQFF TRBJ2-1 once TRBV9 TRBD2
TGTGCCAGCAGCGCGCCCGTTGGCTACACCTTC CASSAPVGYTF TRBJ1-2 . TRBV7-9 .
TGTGCCAGCAGTTACTCAACCGGCGGGGGGCAGGAGACCCAGTACTTC CASSYSTGGGQETQYF TRBJ2-5 . TRBV6-2/TRBV6-3 TRBD2
TGTGCCAGCAGTGAGGACAGGGTGAAAGAGACCCAGTACTTC CASSEDRVKETQYF TRBJ2-5 . TRBV2 TRBD1
TGTGCCATCAGCCGGGACATGGGGAATGAGCAGTTCTTC CAISRDMGNEQFF TRBJ2-1 . TRBV10-3 .
TGTGCCAGCAGTAAACTAGTTACCGGGGAGCTGTTTTTT CASSKLVTGELFF TRBJ2-2 . TRBV27 .
TGTGCCAGCAAGCTGGGGGGAGCTAATTCACCCCTCCACTTT CASKLGGANSPLHF TRBJ1-6 . TRBV28 .
TGTGCCAGTAGTCCAGGGACAGGCTACCGGGGGGGCAATCAGCCCCAGCATTTT CASSPGTGYRGGNQPQHF TRBJ1-5 . TRBV19 TRBD1
TGTGCCAGCAGGGGCTCTGGGGCCAACGTCCTGACTTTC CASRGSGANVLTF TRBJ2-6 . TRBV19 .
TGTGCCAGCAGTCCGACTAGCGGGGGGGCAAAGACCCAGTACTTC CASSPTSGGAKTQYF TRBJ2-5 . TRBV2 TRBD2
TGTGCCAGCAGATCTCAGGGAGGACGCACTGAAGCTTTCTTT CASRSQGGRTEAFF TRBJ1-1 . TRBV28 .
TGTGCCTGGAGTGTACAGGGCAATCAGCCCCAGCATTTT CAWSVQGNQPQHF TRBJ1-5 few TRBV30 .
TGTGCCAGTAGTAACCCCTCAGGACTAGCGGGGGGCGTAGGTGAGCAGTTCTTC CASSNPSGLAGGVGEQFF TRBJ2-1 . TRBV19 TRBD2
TGTGCCAGCAGCCCGGGAACCACAGATACGCAGTATTTT CASSPGTTDTQYF TRBJ2-3 . TRBV11-3 .
TGTGCCAGCAGTACGACAGTCTCTGGAAACACCATATATTTT CASSTTVSGNTIYF TRBJ1-3 . TRBV27 .
TGTGCCAGCAGGACGGACAGCGGGGAGCTGTTTTTT CASRTDSGELFF TRBJ2-2 . TRBV2 .
TGTGCCAGCTCCTTAGACTACAGCACAGATACGCAGTATTTT CASSLDYSTDTQYF TRBJ2-3 . TRBV18 .
TGTGCCAGCAGCTTAGGAATGACAGGGGGCTCTGGCGAGCAGTACTTC CASSLGMTGGSGEQYF TRBJ2-7 few TRBV7-2 TRBD1
TGTGCCAGTAGACGTACAGGATCTAGCACAGATACGCAGTATTTT CASRRTGSSTDTQYF TRBJ2-3 once TRBV19 .
TGTGCCAGCAGTGAGGGCAGGGCCAGCTATGGCTACACCTTC CASSEGRASYGYTF TRBJ1-2 . TRBV6-1 .
TGTGCCAGCAGCTTAGTCACCACAGGGGCTCAAGGCTACACCTTC CASSLVTTGAQGYTF TRBJ1-2 . TRBV7-2 TRBD1
TGTGCCAGCAGCTTAGAACAGGGCAATGAGCAGTTCTTC CASSLEQGNEQFF TRBJ2-1 . TRBV11-3 .